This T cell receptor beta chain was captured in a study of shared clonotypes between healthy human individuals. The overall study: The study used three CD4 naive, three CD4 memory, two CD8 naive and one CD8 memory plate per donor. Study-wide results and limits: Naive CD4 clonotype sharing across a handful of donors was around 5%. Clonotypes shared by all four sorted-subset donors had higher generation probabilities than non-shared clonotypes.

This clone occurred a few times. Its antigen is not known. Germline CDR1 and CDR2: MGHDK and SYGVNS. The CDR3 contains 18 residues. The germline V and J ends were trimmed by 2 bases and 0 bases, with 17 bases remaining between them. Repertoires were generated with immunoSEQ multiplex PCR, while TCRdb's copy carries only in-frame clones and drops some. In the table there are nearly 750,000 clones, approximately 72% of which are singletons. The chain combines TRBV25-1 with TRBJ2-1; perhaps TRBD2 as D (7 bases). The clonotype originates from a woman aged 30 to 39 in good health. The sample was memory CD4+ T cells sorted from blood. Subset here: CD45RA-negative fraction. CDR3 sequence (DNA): TGTGCCAGCAGTGAAAGAGGGGGAGCGGGAAGCTCCTACAATGAGCAGTTCTTC. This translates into CASSERGGAGSSYNEQFF.